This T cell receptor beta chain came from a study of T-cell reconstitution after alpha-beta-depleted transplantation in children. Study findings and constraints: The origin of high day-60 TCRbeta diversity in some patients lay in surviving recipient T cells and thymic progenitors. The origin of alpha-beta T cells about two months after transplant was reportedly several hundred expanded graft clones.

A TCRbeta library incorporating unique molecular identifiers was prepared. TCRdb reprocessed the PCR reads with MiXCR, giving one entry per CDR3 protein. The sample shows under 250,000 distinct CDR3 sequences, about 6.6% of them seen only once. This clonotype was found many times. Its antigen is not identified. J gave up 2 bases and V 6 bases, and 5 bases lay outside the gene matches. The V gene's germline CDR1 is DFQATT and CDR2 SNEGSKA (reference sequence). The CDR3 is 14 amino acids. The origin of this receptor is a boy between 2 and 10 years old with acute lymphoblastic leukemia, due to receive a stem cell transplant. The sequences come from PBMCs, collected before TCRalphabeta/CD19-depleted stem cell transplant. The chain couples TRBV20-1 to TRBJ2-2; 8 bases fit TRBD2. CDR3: CSARSGGNTGELFF. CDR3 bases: TGCAGTGCGAGGAGCGGGGGTAACACCGGGGAGCTGTTTTTT.